The rows below give T cell receptor beta chains drawn from one sample of a study of radiotherapy plus CTLA-4 blockade in lung cancer. Data came from immunoSEQ multiplex PCR; TCRdb stores just in-frame clones and leaves some out. The top ten hold over 15% of the sample, which has 25,000 to 35,000 clones, 79% seen once. Sequenced here: peripheral blood, sampled from a patient treated with radiotherapy plus ipilimumab. Receptors originate from a human donor with non-small cell lung cancer that progressed on radiotherapy plus ipilimumab. The conserved cysteine and the conserved F or W are not part of the CDR3 here. Size values are once, few and many counts, or a class for expanded clones, and some rows have none.

TRBV14	TRBJ2-1	-	ASSPPLRNEQF
TRBV19	TRBJ2-2	-	ASTPAGANTGELF
TRBV28	TRBJ1-6	-	ASSPPRQPLH
TRBV4-2	TRBJ1-5	-	ASSQGVTGVGNQPQH
TRBV27	TRBJ1-2	-	ASSPQGSGYT
TRBV19	TRBJ1-5	-	ASSYSIDRVLIEQPQH
TRBV5-5	TRBJ2-5	-	ASSPWTSGKETQY
TRBV6-5	TRBJ1-1	-	ASSYYGQGNTEAF
TRBV4-3	TRBJ2-7	-	ASSQDSGTDYEQY
TRBV7-8	TRBJ1-2	-	ASSHRDSYGYT
TRBV6-6	TRBJ2-7	-	ASSPPGTGSYEQY
TRBV7-2	TRBJ1-5	once	ASSLTPGFGDQPQH
TRBV6-1	TRBJ1-1	-	ASSQGKKAF
TRBV5-5	TRBJ1-3	-	ASSDRAAGNTIY
TRBV11-2	TRBJ2-1	-	ASSHPTGNEQF
TRBV28	TRBJ1-1	-	ASSPRAMIDTEAF
TRBV28	TRBJ2-7	-	ASSIVSYEQY
TRBV21-1	TRBJ1-5	-	ASSKFTPLHQPQH
TRBV7-3	TRBJ2-2	-	ASSPRQENTGELF
TRBV4-2	TRBJ2-1	-	ASSQEGAGGLYEQF
TRBV28	TRBJ2-3	few	ASRGSTDTQY
TRBV19	TRBJ2-3	-	ATFRDRIPLCTDTQY
TRBV7-9	TRBJ1-2	-	ASSPSTGDGGGYT
TRBV15	TRBJ2-6	once	ATSRGSGANVLT
TRBV5-4	TRBJ2-1	once	ASSLLAGGFEQF
TRBV27	TRBJ2-1	-	ASTPALAAYNEQF
TRBV5-1	TRBJ2-2	-	ASSWGLAGRAGELF
TRBV7-7	TRBJ1-1	-	ASSLLPGTEAF
TRBV5-4	TRBJ2-1	-	ASSFLNEQF
TRBV30	TRBJ1-5	-	AWSSRGRQPQH
TRBV15	TRBJ2-5	-	ATSTLQGRPETQY
TRBV29-1	TRBJ2-7	-	SVESGDEQY
TRBV6-5	TRBJ2-1	-	ASMQGLSSYNEQF
TRBV5-6	TRBJ2-3	-	ASSLRTSGTDTQY
TRBV4-1	TRBJ1-5	-	ASSQDYTYNQPQH
TRBV19	TRBJ1-2	-	ASSVVRGPHGYT
TRBV28	TRBJ1-1	once	ASSLGGSTTEAF
TRBV6-6	TRBJ2-1	-	ASSTRGDEQF
TRBV4-2	TRBJ1-2	-	ASSHGQAGGYT